Sequencing of this TCR beta chain was carried out in a study of CD8 T cells in ankylosing spondylitis. Study-level points and caveats: Significant enrichment of disease-linked clones was reportedly seen in matched ankylosing spondylitis synovial fluid.

There are a few counts of this clonotype. Its specificity is unknown. From the 5' RACE reads, TCRdb called clonotypes with MiXCR, one entry per CDR3 protein. Of about 250,000 distinct CDR3 sequences in the sample, more than 25% are singletons; the top ten hold roughly 4%. Trimming at V came to 5 bases and at J to 2 bases, leaving 10 bases not matched to a gene. The CDR3 extends over 15 amino acids. Germline values: CDR1 DFQATT, CDR2 SNEGSKA (reference sequence). Sequencing was performed on blood, either unsorted or a sorted T cell fraction (not recorded which). The receptor's source is a male donor with ankylosing spondylitis or in good health (not recorded which). The chain has TRBV20-1 and TRBJ2-5, with 8 bases matching TRBD2. The CDR3 nucleotides read TGCAGTGCTGGACCGGGACTAGGCCTACAAGAGACCCAGTACTTC. Translated: CSAGPGLGLQETQYF.